The TCR beta chain under discussion was sequenced for a study of blood T cells in healthy people across ages. Whole-study context: About one barcoded TCR beta cDNA was captured per two T cells.

The authors ran a second PCR of about 6 to 12 cycles using a sample-barcoded 5' primer and a J-beta primer mix. Each sample provided no less than 2.5 million CDR3-containing paired-end reads. One entry per CDR3 protein results from TCRdb running MiXCR on the 5' RACE reads. Of some 640,000 distinct CDR3 sequences listed, about 30% are singletons. With 6 bases removed from V and 6 bases from J, the gap between germline ends came to 14 bases. Germline assignment: CDR1 MNHEY and CDR2 SVGEGT. The length of the CDR3 is 13 residues. This clonotype was seen many times. V and J are TRBV6-2 or TRBV6-3 and TRBJ1-2; maybe TRBD1 (5 bases). The clonotype was recovered from an elderly woman in good health. The sample taken for sequencing was blood. The CDR3 sequence: CASRQTANHGYTF. The CDR3 DNA reads TGTGCCAGCAGGCAGACAGCAAACCATGGCTACACCTTC.